This T cell receptor beta chain came from a study of blood T cells in healthy people across ages. A second PCR, run for about 6 to 12 cycles, used a sample-barcoded 5' primer plus a J-beta primer mix. One entry per CDR3 protein results from TCRdb running MiXCR on the 5' RACE reads. This table holds 1 million or so distinct CDR3 sequences, almost 25% found once. Losses at the gene ends were 4 bases for V and 5 bases for J; bases not matched to a gene: 8. The CDR3 covers 16 residues. This clonotype was found a few times. These sequences were also reported in another study, on T cells of mothers and their children.

Material for sequencing was blood. The chain uses TRBV12-3 or TRBV12-4 and TRBJ1-4; the match to TRBD1 covers 9 bases. The sequence was collected from a girl aged 2-10 years in good health. The CDR3 DNA is TGTGCCAGCAGTTCATTAATGGGACAGGGAAATGAAAAACTGTTTTTT. Residues: CASSSLMGQGNEKLFF.